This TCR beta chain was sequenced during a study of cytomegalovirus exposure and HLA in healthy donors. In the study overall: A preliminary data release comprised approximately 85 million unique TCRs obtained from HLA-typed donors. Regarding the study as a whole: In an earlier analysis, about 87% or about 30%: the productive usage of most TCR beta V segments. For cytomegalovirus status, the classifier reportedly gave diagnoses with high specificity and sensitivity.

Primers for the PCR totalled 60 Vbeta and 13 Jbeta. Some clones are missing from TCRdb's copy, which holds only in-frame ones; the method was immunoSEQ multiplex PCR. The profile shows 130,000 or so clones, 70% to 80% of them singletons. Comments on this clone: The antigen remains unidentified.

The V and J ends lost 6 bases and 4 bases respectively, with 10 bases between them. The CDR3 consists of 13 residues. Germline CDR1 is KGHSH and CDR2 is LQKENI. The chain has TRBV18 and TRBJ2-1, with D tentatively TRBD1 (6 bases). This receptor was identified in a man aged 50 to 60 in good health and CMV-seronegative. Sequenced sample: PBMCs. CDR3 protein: CASSSQGYNEQFF. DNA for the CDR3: TGTGCCAGCTCCTCCCAGGGGTACAATGAGCAGTTCTTC.